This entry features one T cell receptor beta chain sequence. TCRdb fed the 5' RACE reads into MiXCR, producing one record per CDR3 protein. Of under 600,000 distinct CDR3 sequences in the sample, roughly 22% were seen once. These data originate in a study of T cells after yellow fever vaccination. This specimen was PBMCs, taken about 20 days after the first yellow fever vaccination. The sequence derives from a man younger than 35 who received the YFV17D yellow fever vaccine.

The CDR3 nucleotides are TGTGCCAGCAGTTTACTTGGGAATGGCAATCAGCCCCAGCATTTT. Its protein product is CASSLLGNGNQPQHF. The gene calls are TRBV6-2 or TRBV6-3 and TRBJ1-5; D is uncertain. CDR1 is MNHEY, CDR2 SVGEGT, per germline. This CDR3 region has 15 residues. V was clipped by 4 bases and J by 2 bases, with 12 bases between them.